The clone carrying this TCR beta chain was observed a handful of times. As yet, its antigen is unknown. Regarding time point: patch test 1, 2 weeks after DPC sensitization. Treatment here: therapeutic diphenylcyclopropenone sensitization with weekly scalp DPC. This CDR3 region has 15 residues. The germline V gene has CDR1 SQVTM and CDR2 ANQGSEA. Unmatched junction bases numbered 16, after V lost 8 bases and J lost 6 bases. The data stem from a study of human T cells and chemical hapten exposure. Turning to the study itself: Patch tests delivered 0.01% DPC to the upper back and were evaluated at 6 days. Findings of the study overall: No shift was seen in TCRs above 1 in 1000 frequency with DPC sensitization.

TCRdb called the RACE reads again in MiXCR, with one record for every CDR3 protein. In the table there are some 200,000 distinct CDR3 sequences, more than 20% of which are singletons. The source is a woman aged 45-65 years with alopecia areata. Some clones in this sample may be carry-over from other donors' samples. The sequencing here drew on whole blood, taken in connection with sensitization to the hapten diphenylcyclopropenone (DPC). The chain has TRBV29-1 and TRBJ2-1, with 7 bases aligning to TRBD2. CDR3 sequence (DNA): TGCAGCACCGGGGAGGCGGGAGTGGTCCGCAATGAGCAGTTCTTC. Protein product: CSTGEAGVVRNEQFF.